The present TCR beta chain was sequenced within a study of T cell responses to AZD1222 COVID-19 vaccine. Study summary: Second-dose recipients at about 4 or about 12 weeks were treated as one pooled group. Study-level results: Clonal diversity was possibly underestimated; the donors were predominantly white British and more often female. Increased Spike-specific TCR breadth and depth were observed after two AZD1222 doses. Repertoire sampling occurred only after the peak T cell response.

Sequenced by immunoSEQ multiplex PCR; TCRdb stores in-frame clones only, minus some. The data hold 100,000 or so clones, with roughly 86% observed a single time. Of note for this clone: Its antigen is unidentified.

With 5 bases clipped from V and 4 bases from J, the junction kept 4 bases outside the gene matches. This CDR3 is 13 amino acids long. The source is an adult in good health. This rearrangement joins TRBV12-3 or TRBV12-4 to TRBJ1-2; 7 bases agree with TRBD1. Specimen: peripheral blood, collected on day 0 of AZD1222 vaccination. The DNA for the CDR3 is TGTGCCAGCAGTCATGACAGGGCCTATGGCTACACCTTC. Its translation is CASSHDRAYGYTF.